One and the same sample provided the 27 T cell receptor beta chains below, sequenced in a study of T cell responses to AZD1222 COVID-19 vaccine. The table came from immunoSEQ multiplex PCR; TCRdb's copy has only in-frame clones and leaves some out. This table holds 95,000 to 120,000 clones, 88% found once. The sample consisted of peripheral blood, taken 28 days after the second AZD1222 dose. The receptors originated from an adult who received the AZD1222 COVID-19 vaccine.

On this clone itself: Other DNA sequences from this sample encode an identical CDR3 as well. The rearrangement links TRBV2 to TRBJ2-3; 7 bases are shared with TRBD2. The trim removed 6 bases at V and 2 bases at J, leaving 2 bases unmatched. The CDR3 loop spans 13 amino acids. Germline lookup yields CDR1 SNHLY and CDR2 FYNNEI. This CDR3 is CASSRDYTDTQYF. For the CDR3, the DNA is TGTGCCAGCAGCAGGGACTACACAGATACGCAGTATTTT.

In nucleotides, the CDR3 is TGTGCCAGCAGCCTCCAGGTAGGGGGACGGTCACCCCTCCACTTT. It encodes CASSLQVGGRSPLHF. The J gene is TRBJ1-6, the V gene TRBV6-5, with D possibly matching TRBD1 (6 bases). CDR1 MNHEY and CDR2 SVGAGI come from the germline V gene. V dropped 6 bases and J dropped 10 bases, with 19 bases sitting between them. This CDR3 contains 15 residues.

The CDR3 reads CASSPQYGLKEFDEQFF. CDR3 bases: TGTGCCAGCTCACCACAGTACGGCCTCAAGGAATTTGATGAGCAGTTCTTC. V and J are TRBV18 and TRBJ2-1; D is unclear. This CDR3 has 17 residues. Trimming pared 1 base from V and 8 bases from J, leaving 21 bases between. CDR1 KGHSH and CDR2 LQKENI come from the germline V gene.

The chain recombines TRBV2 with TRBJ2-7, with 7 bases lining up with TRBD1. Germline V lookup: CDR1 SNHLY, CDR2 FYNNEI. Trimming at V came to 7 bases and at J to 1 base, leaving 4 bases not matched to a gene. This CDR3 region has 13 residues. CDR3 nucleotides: TGTGCCAGCACGGTACAGGGGTCCTACGAGCAGTACTTC. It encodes CASTVQGSYEQYF.

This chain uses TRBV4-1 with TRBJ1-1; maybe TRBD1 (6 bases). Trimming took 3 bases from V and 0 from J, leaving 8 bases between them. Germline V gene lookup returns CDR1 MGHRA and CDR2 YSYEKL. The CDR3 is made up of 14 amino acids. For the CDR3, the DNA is TGCGCCAGCAGCCAGGGGGCTATGAACACTGAAGCTTTCTTT. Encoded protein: CASSQGAMNTEAFF.

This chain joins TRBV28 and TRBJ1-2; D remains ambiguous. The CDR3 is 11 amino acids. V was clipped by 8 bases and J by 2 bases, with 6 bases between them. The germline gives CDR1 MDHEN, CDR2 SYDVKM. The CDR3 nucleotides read TGTGCCAGCCGGTGGAACTATGGCTACACCTTC. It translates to CASRWNYGYTF.

CDR3 sequence: CASSEATRATGELFF. CDR3 in DNA: TGTGCCAGCAGTGAAGCGACCAGGGCCACCGGGGAGCTGTTTTTT. The chain is built from TRBV2 and TRBJ2-2; TRBD1 is a possible D gene (5 bases). The CDR3 runs to 15 residues. V was pared by 0 bases and J by 4 bases, with 9 bases between. Germline loops: CDR1 SNHLY, CDR2 FYNNEI.

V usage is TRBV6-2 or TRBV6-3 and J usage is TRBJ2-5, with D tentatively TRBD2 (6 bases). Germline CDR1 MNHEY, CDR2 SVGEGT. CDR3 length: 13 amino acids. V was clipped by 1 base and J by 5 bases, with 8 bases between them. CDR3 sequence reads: CASSYYGGETQYF. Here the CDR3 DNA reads TGTGCCAGCAGTTACTACGGAGGGGAGACCCAGTACTTC.

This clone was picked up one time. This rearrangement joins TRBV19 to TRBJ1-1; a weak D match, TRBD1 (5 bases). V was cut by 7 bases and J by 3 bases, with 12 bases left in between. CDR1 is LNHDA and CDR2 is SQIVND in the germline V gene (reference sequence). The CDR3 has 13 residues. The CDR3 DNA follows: TGTGCCAGTACCAGCTGGGACTACACTGAAGCTTTCTTT. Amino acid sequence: CASTSWDYTEAFF. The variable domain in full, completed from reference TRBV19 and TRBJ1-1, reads DGGITQSPKYLFRKEGQNVTLSCEQNLNHDAMYWYRQDPGQGLRLIYYSQIVNDFQKGDIAEGYSVSREKKESFPLTVTSAQKNPTAFYLCASTSWDYTEAFFGQGTRLTVV.

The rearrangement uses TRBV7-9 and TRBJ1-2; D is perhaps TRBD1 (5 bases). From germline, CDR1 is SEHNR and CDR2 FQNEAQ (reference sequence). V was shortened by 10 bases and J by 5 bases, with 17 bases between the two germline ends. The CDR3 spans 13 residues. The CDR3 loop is CATATGIEYGYTF. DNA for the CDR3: TGTGCCACCGCAACAGGCATCGAGTATGGCTACACCTTC.

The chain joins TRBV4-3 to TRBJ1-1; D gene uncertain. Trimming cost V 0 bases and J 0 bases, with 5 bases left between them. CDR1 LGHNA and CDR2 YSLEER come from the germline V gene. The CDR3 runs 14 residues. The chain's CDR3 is CASSQDTLNTEAFF. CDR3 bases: TGCGCCAGCAGCCAAGATACGTTGAACACTGAAGCTTTCTTT.

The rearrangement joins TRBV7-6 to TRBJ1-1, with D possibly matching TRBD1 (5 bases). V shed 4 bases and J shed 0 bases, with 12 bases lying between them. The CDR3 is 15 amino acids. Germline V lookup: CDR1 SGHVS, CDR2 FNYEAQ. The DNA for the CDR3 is TGTGCCAGCAGCTCCGAGACAGCCATGAACACTGAAGCTTTCTTT. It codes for CASSSETAMNTEAFF.

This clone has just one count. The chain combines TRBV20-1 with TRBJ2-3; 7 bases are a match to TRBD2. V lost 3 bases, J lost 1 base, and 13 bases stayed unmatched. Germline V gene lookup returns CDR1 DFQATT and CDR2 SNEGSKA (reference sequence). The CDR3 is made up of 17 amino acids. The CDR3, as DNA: TGCAGTGCTAGTACCCTCAGCGGACTAGTCGGCACAGATACGCAGTATTTT. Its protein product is CSASTLSGLVGTDTQYF.

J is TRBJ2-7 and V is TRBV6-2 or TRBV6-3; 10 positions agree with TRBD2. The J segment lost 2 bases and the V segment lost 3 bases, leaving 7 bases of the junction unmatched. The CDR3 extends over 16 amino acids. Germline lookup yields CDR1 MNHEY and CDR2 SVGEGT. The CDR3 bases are TGTGCCAGCAGTTATCAGCTAGCGGGGGCTGCCTACGAGCAGTACTTC. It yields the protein CASSYQLAGAAYEQYF.

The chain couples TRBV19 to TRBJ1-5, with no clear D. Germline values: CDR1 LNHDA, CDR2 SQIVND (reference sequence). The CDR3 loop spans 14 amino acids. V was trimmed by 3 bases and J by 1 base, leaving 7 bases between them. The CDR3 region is CASSMGWSNQPQHF. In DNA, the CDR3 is TGTGCCAGTAGTATGGGGTGGAGCAATCAGCCCCAGCATTTT.

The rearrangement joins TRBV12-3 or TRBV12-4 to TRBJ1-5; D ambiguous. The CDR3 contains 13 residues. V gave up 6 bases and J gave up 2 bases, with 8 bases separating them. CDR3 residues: CASRGSGNQPQHF. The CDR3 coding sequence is TGTGCCAGCAGGGGCAGTGGCAATCAGCCCCAGCATTTT.

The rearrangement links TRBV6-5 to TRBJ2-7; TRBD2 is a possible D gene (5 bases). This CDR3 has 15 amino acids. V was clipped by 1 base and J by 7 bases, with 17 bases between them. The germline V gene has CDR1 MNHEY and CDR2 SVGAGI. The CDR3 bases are TGTGCCAGCAGTTACTTACCGACGGGAAAAGGGGAGCAGTACTTC. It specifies CASSYLPTGKGEQYF.

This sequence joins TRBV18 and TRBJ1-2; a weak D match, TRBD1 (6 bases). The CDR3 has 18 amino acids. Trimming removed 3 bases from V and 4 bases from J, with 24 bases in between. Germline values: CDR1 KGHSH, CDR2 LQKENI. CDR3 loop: CASSPWGGSRVPTYGYTF. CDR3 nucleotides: TGTGCCAGCTCACCGTGGGGGGGCTCCCGAGTTCCGACCTATGGCTACACCTTC.

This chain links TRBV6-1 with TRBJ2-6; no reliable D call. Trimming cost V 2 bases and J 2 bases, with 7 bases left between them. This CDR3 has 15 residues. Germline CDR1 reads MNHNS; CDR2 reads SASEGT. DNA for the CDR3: TGTGCCAGCAGTGAACCCCCCCCTGGGGCCAACGTCCTGACTTTC. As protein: CASSEPPPGANVLTF.

The CDR3: CASSLTPADTQYF. CDR3 DNA sequence: TGTGCCAGCAGCTTGACTCCCGCGGATACGCAGTATTTT. The rearrangement uses TRBV5-5 and TRBJ2-3, with D unclear. V lost 1 base and J lost 6, with 9 bases in between. The CDR3 length is 13 residues. Germline V gives CDR1 SGHKS, CDR2 YYEKEE (reference sequence). Together with reference TRBV5-5 and TRBJ2-3, the CDR3 gives the full variable domain: DAGVTQSPTHLIKTRGQQVTLRCSPISGHKSVSWYQQVLGQGPQFIFQYYEKEERGRGNFPDRFSARQFPNYSSELNVNALLLGDSALYLCASSLTPADTQYFGPGTRLTVL.

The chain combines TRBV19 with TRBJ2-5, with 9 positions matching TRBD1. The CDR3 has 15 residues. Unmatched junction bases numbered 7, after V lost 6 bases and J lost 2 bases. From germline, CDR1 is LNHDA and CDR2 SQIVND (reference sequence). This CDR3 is CASRPTGGWQETQYF. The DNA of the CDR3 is TGTGCCAGTAGGCCGACAGGGGGATGGCAAGAGACCCAGTACTTC.

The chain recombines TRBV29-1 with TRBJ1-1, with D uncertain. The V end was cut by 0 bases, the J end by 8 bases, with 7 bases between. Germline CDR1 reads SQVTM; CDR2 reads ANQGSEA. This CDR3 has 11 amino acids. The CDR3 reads CSVEDAGEAFF. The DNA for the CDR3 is TGCAGCGTTGAAGATGCGGGGGAAGCTTTCTTT. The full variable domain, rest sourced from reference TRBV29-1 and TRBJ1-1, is SAVISQKPSRDICQRGTSLTIQCQVDSQVTMMFWYRQQPGQSLTLIATANQGSEATYESGFVIDKFPISRPNLTFSTLTVSNMSPEDSSIYLCSVEDAGEAFFGQGTRLTVV.

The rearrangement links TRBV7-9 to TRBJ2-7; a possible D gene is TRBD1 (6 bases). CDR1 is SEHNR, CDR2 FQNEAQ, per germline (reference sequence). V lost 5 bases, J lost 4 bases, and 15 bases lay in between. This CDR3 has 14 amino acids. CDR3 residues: CASSLGTTGYEQYF. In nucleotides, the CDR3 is TGTGCCAGCAGCCTCGGGACAACTGGATACGAGCAGTACTTC.

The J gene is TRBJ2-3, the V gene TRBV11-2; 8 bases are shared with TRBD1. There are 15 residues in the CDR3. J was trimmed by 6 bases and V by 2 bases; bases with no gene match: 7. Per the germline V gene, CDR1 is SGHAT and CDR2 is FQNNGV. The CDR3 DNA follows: TGTGCCAGCAGCTTACGCAGGGGGCCAGGGGATACGCAGTATTTT. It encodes CASSLRRGPGDTQYF.

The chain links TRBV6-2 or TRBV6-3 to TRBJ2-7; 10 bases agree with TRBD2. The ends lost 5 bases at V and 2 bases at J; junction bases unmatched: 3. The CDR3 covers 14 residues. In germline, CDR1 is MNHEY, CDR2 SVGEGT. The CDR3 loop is CASSLSGGTYEQYF. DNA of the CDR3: TGTGCCAGCAGTCTTAGCGGGGGGACCTACGAGCAGTACTTC.

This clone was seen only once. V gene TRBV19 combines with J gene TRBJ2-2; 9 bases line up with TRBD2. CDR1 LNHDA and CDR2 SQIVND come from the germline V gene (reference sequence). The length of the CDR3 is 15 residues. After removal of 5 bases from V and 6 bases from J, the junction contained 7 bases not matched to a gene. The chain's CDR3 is CASSEAGGLPGELFF. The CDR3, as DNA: TGTGCCAGTAGTGAGGCGGGGGGGCTCCCCGGGGAGCTGTTTTTT.

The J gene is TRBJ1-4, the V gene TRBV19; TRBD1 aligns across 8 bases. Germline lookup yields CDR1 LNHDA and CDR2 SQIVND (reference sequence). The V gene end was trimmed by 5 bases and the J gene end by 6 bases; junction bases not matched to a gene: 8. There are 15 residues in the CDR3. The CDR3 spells CASSSRQGMHEKLFF. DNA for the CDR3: TGTGCCAGTAGTTCCAGACAGGGGATGCATGAAAAACTGTTTTTT.